This T cell receptor beta chain appears in the sequencing data of a study of human T cells and chemical hapten exposure. Overall study: Per-sample TCR yields varied mainly from small pooled library volume differences.

The CDR3 is made up of 15 amino acids. Trimming took off 2 bases at V and 2 bases at J, with 11 bases between the two ends. Germline CDR1 and CDR2: MNHNY and SVGAGI (reference sequence). This clonotype has just a few counts. Its antigen is currently unknown. Regarding time point: pre-sensitization, week 0. Regarding treatment: therapeutic diphenylcyclopropenone sensitization with weekly scalp DPC. TCRdb reprocessed the RACE reads with MiXCR, giving one entry per CDR3 protein. Of 250,000 to 300,000 distinct CDR3 sequences listed, 7.5% to 8% are singletons. Notes on the study in general: With alopecia, donors may have immune responses unlike healthy people's.

J is TRBJ2-3 and V is TRBV6-6; tentatively, D is TRBD2 (5 bases). Sequences were derived from whole blood, sampled in connection with sensitization to the hapten diphenylcyclopropenone (DPC). The source is a man aged 18 to 30 with alopecia areata. Some clones in this sample may be carry-over from other donors' samples. The CDR3 DNA reads as TGTGCCAGCAGTTACCTGGCGGGTCCCACAGATACGCAGTATTTT. Translation: CASSYLAGPTDTQYF.